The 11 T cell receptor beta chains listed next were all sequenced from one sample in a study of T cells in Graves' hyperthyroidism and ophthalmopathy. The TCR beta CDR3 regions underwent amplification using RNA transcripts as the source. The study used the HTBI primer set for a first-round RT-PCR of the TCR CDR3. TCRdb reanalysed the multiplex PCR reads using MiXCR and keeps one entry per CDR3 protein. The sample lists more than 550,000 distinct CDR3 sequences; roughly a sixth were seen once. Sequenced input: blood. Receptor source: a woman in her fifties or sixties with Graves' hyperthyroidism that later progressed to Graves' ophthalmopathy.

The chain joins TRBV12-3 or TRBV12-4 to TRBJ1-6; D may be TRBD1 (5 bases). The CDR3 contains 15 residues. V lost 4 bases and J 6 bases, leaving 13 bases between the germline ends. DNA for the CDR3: TGTGCCAGCAGTTCGGCGGGACTGACTAATTCACCCCTCCACTTT. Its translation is CASSSAGLTNSPLHF.

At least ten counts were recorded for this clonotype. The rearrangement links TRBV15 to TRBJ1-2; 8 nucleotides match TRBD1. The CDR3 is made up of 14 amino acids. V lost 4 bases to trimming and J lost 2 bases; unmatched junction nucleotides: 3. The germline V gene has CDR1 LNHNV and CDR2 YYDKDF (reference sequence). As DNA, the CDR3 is TGTGCCACCAGCACCGACAGGGGAAACTATGGCTACACCTTC. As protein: CATSTDRGNYGYTF.

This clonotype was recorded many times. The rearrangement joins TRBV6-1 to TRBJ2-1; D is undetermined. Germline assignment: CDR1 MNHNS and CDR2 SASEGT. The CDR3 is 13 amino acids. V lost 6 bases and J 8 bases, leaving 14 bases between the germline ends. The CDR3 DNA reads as TGTGCCAGCAGATCGGCCTATATCGATGAGCAGTTCTTC. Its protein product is CASRSAYIDEQFF.

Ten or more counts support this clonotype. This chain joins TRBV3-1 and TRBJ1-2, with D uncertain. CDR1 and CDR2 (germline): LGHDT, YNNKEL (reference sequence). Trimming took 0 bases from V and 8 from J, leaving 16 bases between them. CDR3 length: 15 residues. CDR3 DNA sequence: TGTGCCAGCAGCCAAGATTCTATAGTATCGGGGGGCTACACCTTC. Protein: CASSQDSIVSGGYTF.

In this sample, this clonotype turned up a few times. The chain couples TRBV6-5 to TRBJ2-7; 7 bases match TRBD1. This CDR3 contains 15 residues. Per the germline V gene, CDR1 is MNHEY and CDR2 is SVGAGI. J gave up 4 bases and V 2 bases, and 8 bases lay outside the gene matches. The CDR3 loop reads CASSYETGLTYEQYF. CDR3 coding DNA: TGTGCCAGCAGTTACGAGACAGGGCTAACTTACGAGCAGTACTTC.

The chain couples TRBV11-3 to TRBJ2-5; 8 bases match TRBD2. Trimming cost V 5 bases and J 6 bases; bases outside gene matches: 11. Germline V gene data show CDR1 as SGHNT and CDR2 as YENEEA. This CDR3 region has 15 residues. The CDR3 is CASSKGGLAGKTQYF. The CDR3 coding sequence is TGTGCCAGCAGCAAAGGAGGGCTAGCGGGCAAGACCCAGTACTTC.

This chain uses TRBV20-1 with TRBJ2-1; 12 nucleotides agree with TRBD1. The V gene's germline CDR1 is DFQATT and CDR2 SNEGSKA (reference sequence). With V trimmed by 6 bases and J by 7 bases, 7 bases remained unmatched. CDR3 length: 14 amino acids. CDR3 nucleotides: TGCAGTGCCGTCCGGGACAGGGGGCTTAATGAGCAGTTCTTC. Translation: CSAVRDRGLNEQFF.

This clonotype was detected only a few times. CDR3 sequence reads: CASSDGVKGYGELFF. CDR3 DNA: TGTGCCAGCAGCGATGGGGTCAAGGGGTACGGGGAGCTGTTTTTT. The rearrangement joins TRBV5-4 to TRBJ2-2, with D possibly TRBD1 on 5 matching bases. The V end lost 4 bases, the J end lost 7 bases, and 17 bases lay between the germline ends. The length of the CDR3 is 15 residues. CDR1 SGHNT and CDR2 YYREEE come from the germline V gene (reference sequence).

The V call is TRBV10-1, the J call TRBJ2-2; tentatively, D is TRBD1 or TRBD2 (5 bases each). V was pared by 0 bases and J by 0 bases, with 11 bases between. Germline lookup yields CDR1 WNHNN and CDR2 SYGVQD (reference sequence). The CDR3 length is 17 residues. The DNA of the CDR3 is TGCGCCAGCAGTGAGTCGTGGGACGGGACGAACACCGGGGAGCTGTTTTTT. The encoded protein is CASSESWDGTNTGELFF.

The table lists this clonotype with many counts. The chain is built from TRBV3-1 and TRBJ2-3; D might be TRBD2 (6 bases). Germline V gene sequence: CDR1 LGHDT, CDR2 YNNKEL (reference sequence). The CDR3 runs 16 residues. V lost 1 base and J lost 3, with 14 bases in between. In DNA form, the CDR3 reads TGTGCCAGCAGCCAAGTCTCGGGGGAGTGGACAGATACGCAGTATTTT. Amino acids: CASSQVSGEWTDTQYF.

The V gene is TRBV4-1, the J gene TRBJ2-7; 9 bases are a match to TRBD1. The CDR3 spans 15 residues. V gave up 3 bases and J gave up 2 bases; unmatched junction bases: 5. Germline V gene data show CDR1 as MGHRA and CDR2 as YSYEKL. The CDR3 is CASSHRDRETYEQYF. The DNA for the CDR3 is TGCGCCAGCAGCCACCGGGACAGGGAAACCTACGAGCAGTACTTC.